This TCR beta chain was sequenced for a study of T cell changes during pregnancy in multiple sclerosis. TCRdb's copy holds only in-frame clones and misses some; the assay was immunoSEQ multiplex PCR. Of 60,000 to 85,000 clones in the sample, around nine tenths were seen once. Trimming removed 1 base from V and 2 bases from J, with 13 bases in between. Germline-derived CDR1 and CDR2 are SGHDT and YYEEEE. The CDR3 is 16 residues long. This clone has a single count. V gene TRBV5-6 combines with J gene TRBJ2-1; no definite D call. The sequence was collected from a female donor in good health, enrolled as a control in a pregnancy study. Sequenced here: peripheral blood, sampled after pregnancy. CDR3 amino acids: CASSLFQDPTYNEQFF. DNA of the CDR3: TGTGCCAGCAGCTTGTTTCAGGATCCCACCTACAATGAGCAGTTCTTC. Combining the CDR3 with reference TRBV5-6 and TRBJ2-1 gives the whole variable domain DAGVTQSPTHLIKTRGQQVTLRCSPKSGHDTVSWYQQALGQGPQFIFQYYEEEERQRGNFPDRFSGHQFPNYSSELNVNALLLGDSALYLCASSLFQDPTYNEQFFGPGTRLTVL.